This record concerns one T cell receptor beta chain sequence. Its specificity is not known. The libraries were made with immunoSEQ v3. The data were produced by immunoSEQ multiplex PCR, yet TCRdb's version contains in-frame clones alone and is incomplete. The sample includes more than 50,000 clones, roughly 84% of them seen just once. The data belong to a study of TIL therapy for anti-PD-1-resistant metastatic lung cancer. Turning to the study itself: By whole-exome sequencing, median non-synonymous tumor mutation burden was around 1.5 mutations per megabase. The study, taken as a whole, reports: Infused TIL clonotypes partially replaced the baseline blood repertoire, then decayed over months.

The junction had 3 bases not matched to a gene; V was cut back by 4 bases and J by 0 bases. Germline CDR1 reads GTSNPN; CDR2 reads SVGIG (reference sequence). The CDR3 totals 13 residues. This sample's time point: pre-treatment sample, taken before nivolumab and TIL therapy. Adults with stage 4 NSCLC were enrolled in a phase I trial. The source is a person between 25 and 79 years old with non-small cell lung cancer. Sequences were derived from blood, sampled at baseline. V gene TRBV30 combines with J gene TRBJ2-7; TRBD2 matches at 7 bases. Written as DNA, the CDR3 is TGTGCCTGGACAGCGGGAAACTCCTACGAGCAGTACTTC. Translated, it gives CAWTAGNSYEQYF.